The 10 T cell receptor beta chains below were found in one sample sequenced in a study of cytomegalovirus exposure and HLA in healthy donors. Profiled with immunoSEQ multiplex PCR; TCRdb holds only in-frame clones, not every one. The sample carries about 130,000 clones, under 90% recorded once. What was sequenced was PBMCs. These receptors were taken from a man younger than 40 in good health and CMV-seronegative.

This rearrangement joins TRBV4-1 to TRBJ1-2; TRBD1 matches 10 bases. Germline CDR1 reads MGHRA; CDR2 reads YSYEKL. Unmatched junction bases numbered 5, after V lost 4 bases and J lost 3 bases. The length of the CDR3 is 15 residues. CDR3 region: CASSPGQGWDYGYTF. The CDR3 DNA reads TGCGCCAGCAGCCCGGGACAGGGGTGGGACTATGGCTACACCTTC.

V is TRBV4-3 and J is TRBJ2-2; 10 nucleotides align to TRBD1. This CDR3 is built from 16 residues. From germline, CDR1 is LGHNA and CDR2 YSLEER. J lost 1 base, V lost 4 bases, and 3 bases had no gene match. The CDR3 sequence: CASSLDRGRNTGELFF. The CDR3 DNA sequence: TGCGCCAGCAGCCTAGACAGGGGGCGGAACACCGGGGAGCTGTTTTTT.

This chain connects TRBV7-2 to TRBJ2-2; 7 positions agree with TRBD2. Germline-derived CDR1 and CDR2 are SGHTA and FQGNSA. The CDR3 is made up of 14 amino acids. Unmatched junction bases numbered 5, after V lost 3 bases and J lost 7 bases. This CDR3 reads CASSLVLAVGELFF. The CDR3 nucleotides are TGTGCCAGCAGCTTGGTCCTAGCGGTCGGGGAGCTGTTTTTT.

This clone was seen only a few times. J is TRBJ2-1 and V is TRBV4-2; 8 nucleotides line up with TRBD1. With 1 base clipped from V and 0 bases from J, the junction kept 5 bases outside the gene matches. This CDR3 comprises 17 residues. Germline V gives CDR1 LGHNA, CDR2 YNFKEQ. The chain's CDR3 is CASSQVDRALSYNEQFF. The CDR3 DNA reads TGTGCCAGCAGCCAAGTGGACAGGGCTCTCTCCTACAATGAGCAGTTCTTC.

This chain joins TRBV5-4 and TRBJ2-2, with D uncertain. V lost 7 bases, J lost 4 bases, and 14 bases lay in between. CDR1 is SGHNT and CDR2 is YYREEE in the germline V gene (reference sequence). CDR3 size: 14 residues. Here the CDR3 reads CASGPRRVTGELFF. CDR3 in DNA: TGTGCCAGCGGCCCGCGACGGGTCACCGGGGAGCTGTTTTTT.

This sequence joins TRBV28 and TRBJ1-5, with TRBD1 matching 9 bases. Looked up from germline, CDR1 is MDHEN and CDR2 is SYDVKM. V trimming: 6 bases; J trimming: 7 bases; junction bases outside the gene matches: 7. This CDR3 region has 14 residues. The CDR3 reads CASRGQGWGQPQHF. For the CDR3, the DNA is TGTGCCAGCAGGGGACAGGGTTGGGGCCAGCCCCAGCATTTT. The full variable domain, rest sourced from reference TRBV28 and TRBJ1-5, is DVKVTQSSRYLVKRTGEKVFLECVQDMDHENMFWYRQDPGLGLRLIYFSYDVKMKEKGDIPEGYSVSREKKERFSLILESASTNQTSMYLCASRGQGWGQPQHFGDGTRLSIL.

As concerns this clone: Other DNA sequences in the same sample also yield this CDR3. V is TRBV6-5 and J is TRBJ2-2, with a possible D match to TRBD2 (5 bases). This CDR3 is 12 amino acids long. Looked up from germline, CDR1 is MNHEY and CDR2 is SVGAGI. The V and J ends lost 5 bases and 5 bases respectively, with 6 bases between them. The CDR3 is CASSRGTGELFF. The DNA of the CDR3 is TGTGCCAGCAGTCGGGGTACCGGGGAGCTGTTTTTT.

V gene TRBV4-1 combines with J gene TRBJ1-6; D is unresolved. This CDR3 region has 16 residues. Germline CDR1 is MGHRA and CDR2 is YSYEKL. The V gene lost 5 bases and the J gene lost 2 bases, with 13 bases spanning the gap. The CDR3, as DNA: TGCGCCAGCAGCTCCCTTTCCGGGACCTATAATTCACCCCTCCACTTT. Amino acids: CASSSLSGTYNSPLHF.

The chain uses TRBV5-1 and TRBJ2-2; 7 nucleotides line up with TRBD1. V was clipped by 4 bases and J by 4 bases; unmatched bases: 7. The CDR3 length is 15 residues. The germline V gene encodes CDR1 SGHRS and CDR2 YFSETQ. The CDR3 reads CASSRQGSGTGELFF. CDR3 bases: TGCGCCAGCAGCCGACAGGGTAGTGGCACCGGGGAGCTGTTTTTT. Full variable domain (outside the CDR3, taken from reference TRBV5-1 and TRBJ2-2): KAGVTQTPRYLIKTRGQQVTLSCSPISGHRSVSWYQQTPGQGLQFLFEYFSETQRNKGNFPGRFSGRQFSNSRSEMNVSTLELGDSALYLCASSRQGSGTGELFFGEGSRLTVL.

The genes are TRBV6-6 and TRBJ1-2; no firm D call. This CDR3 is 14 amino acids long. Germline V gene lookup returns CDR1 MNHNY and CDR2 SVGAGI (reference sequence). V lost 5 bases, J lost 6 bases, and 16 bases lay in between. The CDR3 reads CASSRTVHFNGYTF. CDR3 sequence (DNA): TGTGCCAGCAGTCGGACTGTCCATTTCAATGGCTACACCTTC.